What follows are 4 T cell receptor beta chains derived from one specimen sequenced in a study of OX40 agonist ivuxolimab in advanced cancers. Using immunoSEQ multiplex PCR, the repertoire was profiled, and TCRdb retains in-frame clones only, with some absent. The sample lists about 19,000 clones, approximately 83% occurring once. Here the sequenced sample was CD4+ or CD8+ T cells sorted from blood, taken in a trial of the OX40 agonist ivuxolimab. The receptors were gathered from an adult with an advanced solid tumor such as melanoma, head and neck, liver or kidney cancer.

The chain uses TRBV6-5 and TRBJ2-5; D uncertain. Germline V gene lookup returns CDR1 MNHEY and CDR2 SVGAGI. This CDR3 has 13 residues. Trimming removed 3 bases at V and 5 bases at J, with 10 bases between. The CDR3 region is CASSYGSGETQYF. CDR3 in DNA: TGTGCCAGCAGTTATGGCTCCGGGGAGACCCAGTACTTC.

This clone appeared a few times. V is TRBV11-2 and J is TRBJ1-1; D is uncertain. The V and J ends lost 0 bases and 7 bases respectively, with 9 bases between them. CDR1 and CDR2 (germline): SGHAT, FQNNGV. This CDR3 spans 13 amino acids. In nucleotides, the CDR3 is TGTGCCAGCAGCTTAGATCCCTTGTATGAAGCTTTCTTT. Translating it yields CASSLDPLYEAFF.

The V and J genes are TRBV7-9 and TRBJ2-7; D call uncertain. Trimming cost V 5 bases and J 7 bases, with 15 bases left between them. Germline V gene lookup returns CDR1 SEHNR and CDR2 FQNEAQ (reference sequence). The CDR3 runs 13 residues. CDR3 nucleotides: TGTGCCAGCAGCCCCCAAGTTATGGGAGAGCAGTACTTC. Amino acids: CASSPQVMGEQYF.

The chain combines TRBV28 with TRBJ1-1; D unclear. The CDR3 is 14 amino acids. V was clipped by 5 bases and J by 0 bases, with 10 bases between them. Per the germline V gene, CDR1 is MDHEN and CDR2 is SYDVKM. In nucleotides, the CDR3 is TGTGCCAGCAGTGTAGGACTTATGAACACTGAAGCTTTCTTT. Its protein is CASSVGLMNTEAFF.